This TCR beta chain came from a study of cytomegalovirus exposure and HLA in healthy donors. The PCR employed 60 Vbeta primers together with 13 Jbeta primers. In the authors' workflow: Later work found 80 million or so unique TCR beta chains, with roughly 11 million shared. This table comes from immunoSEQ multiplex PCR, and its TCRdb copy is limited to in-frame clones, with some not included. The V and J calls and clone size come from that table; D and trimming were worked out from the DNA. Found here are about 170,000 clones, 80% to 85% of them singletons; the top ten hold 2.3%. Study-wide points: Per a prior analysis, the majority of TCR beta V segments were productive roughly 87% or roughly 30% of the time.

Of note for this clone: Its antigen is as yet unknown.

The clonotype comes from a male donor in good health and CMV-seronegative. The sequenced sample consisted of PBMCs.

The CDR3 nucleotides read TGCGCCAGCAGCCAACCTACTAGTTCCGGTGAGCAGTTCTTC. Its protein is CASSQPTSSGEQFF. The chain links TRBV4-1 to TRBJ2-1, with D possibly matching TRBD2 (5 bases). Trimming shortened V by 2 bases and J by 9 bases, and 14 bases separated the two germline ends. This CDR3 comprises 14 residues. Germline V gives CDR1 MGHRA, CDR2 YSYEKL.